This T cell receptor (beta chain) is from a study of blood T cell repertoires in COVID-19. Across the study: The cDNA or gDNA used as material had been derived from T cells, B-cell-depleted T cells, or PBMCs.

In the original analysis: Amplification of reference gene primers was used by the study to estimate nucleated cell counts. The data were produced by immunoSEQ multiplex PCR, yet TCRdb's version contains in-frame clones alone and is incomplete. V and J calls plus clone size are reproduced from that table; the DNA served to infer D and trimming. The repertoire holds around 70,000 clones, with approximately 79% as singletons. The table lists this clone with a few counts. Germline values: CDR1 MNHEY, CDR2 SMNVEV (reference sequence). The length of the CDR3 is 14 residues. V dropped 3 bases and J dropped 6 bases, with 14 bases sitting between them.

The rearrangement joins TRBV27 to TRBJ2-5, with TRBD2 as a possible D gene (6 bases). Sequenced: peripheral blood. This sequence was found in a man aged 55 to 70 with acute or convalescent COVID-19. The CDR3 spells CASSLWGGEKTQYF. CDR3 nucleotide sequence: TGTGCCAGCAGTTTGTGGGGAGGCGAGAAGACCCAGTACTTC.